The 26 T cell receptor beta chains given below trace back to one sample, sequenced in a study of blood T cell repertoires in COVID-19. The protocol was immunoSEQ multiplex PCR, while the TCRdb copy is restricted to in-frame clones and leaves out a portion. The sample has some 52,000 clones; roughly nine tenths are singletons. Sequencing was done on a sample of peripheral blood. Source of these receptors: a man between 60 and 75 years old with active COVID-19.

The rearrangement uses TRBV3-1 (or the pseudogene TRBV3-2) and TRBJ2-3; 10 positions agree with TRBD2. This CDR3 has 17 amino acids. CDR1 is LGHDT and CDR2 is YNNKEL in the germline V gene (reference sequence). The trim removed 0 bases at V and 5 bases at J, leaving 8 bases unmatched. The CDR3 sequence: CASSQDKSGRGGDTQYF. CDR3 DNA sequence: TGTGCCAGCAGCCAAGATAAGAGCGGGAGGGGAGGAGATACGCAGTATTTT.

V is TRBV24-1 and J is TRBJ2-5, with a weak D call TRBD2 (7 bases). The length of the CDR3 is 19 residues. V lost 7 bases, J lost 3 bases, and 29 bases lay in between. The germline V gene has CDR1 KGHDR and CDR2 SFDVKD. The CDR3 spells CATSPGGLALALMKETQYF. Here the CDR3 DNA reads TGTGCCACCAGCCCCGGGGGGCTGGCACTAGCCTTGATGAAAGAGACCCAGTACTTC.

The chain recombines TRBV5-6 with TRBJ2-5; TRBD2 agrees at 7 bases. V trimming: 0 bases; J trimming: 4 bases; junction bases outside the gene matches: 9. Germline V lookup: CDR1 SGHDT, CDR2 YYEEEE. There are 16 residues in the CDR3. CDR3 bases: TGTGCCAGCAGCTTGGAGGGTCAGGTAGCGGGAGAGACCCAGTACTTC. It translates to CASSLEGQVAGETQYF.

The chain couples TRBV27 to TRBJ2-7; 9 bases map to TRBD1. V dropped 4 bases and J dropped 6; count of bases not matched to a gene: 7. CDR3 length: 14 residues. Germline loops: CDR1 MNHEY, CDR2 SMNVEV (reference sequence). In DNA form, the CDR3 reads TGTGCCAGCAGTTCCCGGACAGGGGTCGGCGAGCAGTACTTC. Its protein is CASSSRTGVGEQYF.

This chain joins TRBV11-1 and TRBJ2-7; D is possibly TRBD2 (5 bases). Deletions cut 1 base from V and 4 bases from J, with 14 bases between. This CDR3 has 15 amino acids. The V gene's germline CDR1 is SGHAT and CDR2 FQDESV (reference sequence). CDR3 residues: CASSLGSRGIYEQYF. In DNA form, the CDR3 reads TGTGCCAGCAGCTTAGGCTCCCGAGGGATATACGAGCAGTACTTC. The variable domain in full, with the rest retrieved from reference TRBV11-1 and TRBJ2-7, is EAEVAQSPRYKITEKSQAVAFWCDPISGHATLYWYRQILGQGPELLVQFQDESVVDDSQLPKDRFSAERLKGVDSTLKIQPAELGDSAMYLCASSLGSRGIYEQYFGPGTRLTVT.

The genes are TRBV27 and TRBJ1-2, with TRBD1 identical over 7 bases. Trimming removed 2 bases from V and 7 bases from J; junction bases left unmatched: 4. This CDR3 is 13 amino acids long. Per germline, CDR1 MNHEY and CDR2 SMNVEV (reference sequence). This CDR3 reads CASSLRQGSGYTF. CDR3 nucleotides: TGTGCCAGCAGTTTACGACAGGGAAGTGGCTACACCTTC.

The V and J genes are TRBV4-3 and TRBJ2-7; 11 bases are a match to TRBD2. CDR3 length: 20 residues. CDR1 and CDR2 (germline): LGHNA, YSLEER. Trimming at V came to 2 bases and at J to 6 bases, leaving 21 bases not matched to a gene. The CDR3 sequence is CASSQPRGWPTSGRATEQYF. CDR3 nucleotides: TGCGCCAGCAGCCAACCCCGGGGCTGGCCCACTAGCGGGAGAGCTACCGAGCAGTACTTC.

The V gene is TRBV9, the J gene TRBJ2-5; D unresolved. The CDR3 has 12 amino acids. Trimming cost V 4 bases and J 5 bases, with 9 bases left between them. CDR1 is SGDLS, CDR2 YYNGEE, per germline. The CDR3 DNA sequence: TGTGCCAGCAGCCCTTTCGGGGAGACCCAGTACTTC. Translated, it gives CASSPFGETQYF.

The chain combines TRBV15 with TRBJ2-7; 12 nucleotides agree with TRBD1. CDR3 length: 17 residues. Germline trimming cut 0 bases from V and 6 bases from J; bases unmatched to any gene: 9. Germline CDR1 LNHNV, CDR2 YYDKDF (reference sequence). Here the CDR3 reads CATSRDQGQGALGEQYF. CDR3 nucleotides: TGTGCCACCAGCAGAGATCAGGGACAGGGGGCCTTAGGCGAGCAGTACTTC.

This clone was detected only a few times. The chain employs TRBV5-8 and TRBJ2-7; no clear D. The CDR3 runs 12 residues. V lost 0 bases and J lost 4, with 5 bases in between. Germline CDR1 SGHTS, CDR2 YDEGEE. CDR3 region: CASSLVSYEQYF. The DNA of the CDR3 is TGTGCCAGCAGCTTGGTGTCATACGAGCAGTACTTC.

This chain joins TRBV4-1 and TRBJ1-1; D ambiguous. Germline CDR1 and CDR2: MGHRA and YSYEKL. The CDR3 totals 12 residues. Deletions cut 6 bases from V and 5 bases from J, with 10 bases between. The CDR3 loop reads CASSHDTTEAFF. CDR3 nucleotides: TGCGCCAGCAGTCATGACACGACTGAAGCTTTCTTT.

V gene TRBV4-3 combines with J gene TRBJ2-1; 11 positions match TRBD1. The CDR3 is 17 amino acids. With 3 bases clipped from V and 11 bases from J, the junction kept 15 bases outside the gene matches. Germline CDR1 is LGHNA and CDR2 is YSLEER. The CDR3 region has the DNA TGCGCCAGCAGCCACCAAGCTGGGACAGGGGGTAGGAATCAGCAGTTCTTC. Its protein is CASSHQAGTGGRNQQFF.

The chain employs TRBV19 and TRBJ1-1; no firm D call. This CDR3 region has 15 residues. From germline, CDR1 is LNHDA and CDR2 SQIVND (reference sequence). V was clipped by 3 bases and J by 4 bases, with 15 bases between them. The CDR3 DNA sequence: TGTGCCAGTAGTATTGACGCGGCGGCGCCCACTGAAGCTTTCTTT. It specifies CASSIDAAAPTEAFF.

This clone has a handful of counts. The rearrangement uses TRBV19 and TRBJ2-5, with TRBD2 matching over 8 bases. The CDR3 spans 15 residues. Germline CDR1 reads LNHDA; CDR2 reads SQIVND (reference sequence). V was pared by 1 base and J by 3 bases, with 4 bases of the junction left unmatched. CDR3 sequence: CASSIAGGPKETQYF. DNA for the CDR3: TGTGCCAGTAGTATAGCGGGAGGGCCCAAAGAGACCCAGTACTTC.

This clone was observed a few times. The chain carries TRBV7-9 and TRBJ2-7, with D possibly TRBD2 on 5 matching bases. The V end lost 4 bases, the J end lost 7 bases, and 20 bases lay between the germline ends. The CDR3 consists of 15 residues. Germline V lookup: CDR1 SEHNR, CDR2 FQNEAQ (reference sequence). The CDR3 nucleotides read TGTGCCAGCAGCTCCGGCGGCGGACTTAGGAGGGAGCAGTACTTC. This sequence encodes CASSSGGGLRREQYF.

The chain employs TRBV11-2 and TRBJ2-1; 7 bases fit TRBD2. V lost 0 bases and J lost 7; bases outside the gene matches: 6. The CDR3 is 15 residues long. The V gene's germline CDR1 is SGHAT and CDR2 FQNNGV. The CDR3 reads CASSLESAGVNEQFF. The DNA for the CDR3 is TGTGCCAGCAGCTTAGAGTCCGCGGGAGTGAATGAGCAGTTCTTC.

The chain links TRBV10-3 to TRBJ2-5; weak D call: TRBD1 (6 bases). Per germline, CDR1 ENHRY and CDR2 SYGVKD. Trimming pared 6 bases from V and 5 bases from J, leaving 13 bases between. This CDR3 region has 13 residues. CDR3 nucleotides: TGTGCCATCAGCTTTCAGGGGCAGGAGACCCAGTACTTC. Protein sequence: CAISFQGQETQYF.

This clone showed up just once. The CDR3 sequence is CASSFQEGTEAFF. The DNA for the CDR3 is TGTGCCAGCAGCTTCCAGGAGGGCACTGAAGCTTTCTTT. The chain employs TRBV9 and TRBJ1-1; no reliable D call. Per the germline V gene, CDR1 is SGDLS and CDR2 is YYNGEE. The V gene lost 4 bases and the J gene lost 4 bases, with 11 bases spanning the gap. The CDR3 totals 13 residues.

In this sample, this clone turned up once. The chain has TRBV5-1 and TRBJ2-5; 7 positions match TRBD1. J gave up 5 bases and V 0 bases, and 4 bases lay outside the gene matches. CDR3 size: 14 residues. Germline V lookup: CDR1 SGHRS, CDR2 YFSETQ. The chain's CDR3 is CASSLETGWETQYF. CDR3 DNA: TGCGCCAGCAGCTTGGAGACAGGGTGGGAGACCCAGTACTTC.

This clone was counted once. The chain recombines TRBV12-3 or TRBV12-4 with TRBJ1-4; D not certain. Trimming took off 7 bases at V and 4 bases at J, with 10 bases between the two ends. The CDR3 is made up of 13 amino acids. The CDR3 DNA reads TGTGCCAGCACCGGGAGGAATAATGAAAAACTGTTTTTT. It specifies CASTGRNNEKLFF.

The V call is TRBV6-5, the J call TRBJ2-7; weak D call: TRBD2 (5 bases). This CDR3 spans 13 amino acids. V was clipped by 0 bases and J by 2 bases, with 5 bases between them. Germline V CDR1 and CDR2: MNHEY, SVGAGI. The CDR3 bases are TGTGCCAGCAGTTACTCCGGGACCTACGAGCAGTACTTC. Translated, it gives CASSYSGTYEQYF.

This rearrangement joins TRBV20-1 to TRBJ2-1; TRBD2 might be the D (6 bases). In germline, CDR1 is DFQATT, CDR2 SNEGSKA (reference sequence). There are 16 residues in the CDR3. V lost 3 bases to trimming and J lost 6 bases, with 21 bases between them. CDR3 DNA: TGCAGTGCTAGTCCCCGGCGGGACCCGTGGGGCAATGAGCAGTTCTTC. Residues: CSASPRRDPWGNEQFF.

The genes are TRBV6-5 and TRBJ1-5; D remains ambiguous. The V and J ends lost 8 bases and 1 base respectively, with 9 bases between them. CDR1 and CDR2 from the germline V gene are MNHEY and SVGAGI. This CDR3 spans 13 amino acids. The CDR3 is CASSGFSNQPQHF. The DNA of the CDR3 is TGTGCCAGCTCAGGTTTCAGCAATCAGCCCCAGCATTTT.

The J gene is TRBJ2-4, the V gene TRBV19, with D possibly TRBD2 on 6 matching bases. The CDR3 runs 15 residues. V lost 0 bases to trimming and J lost 8 bases, with 14 bases between them. Germline lookup yields CDR1 LNHDA and CDR2 SQIVND (reference sequence). In nucleotides, the CDR3 is TGTGCCAGTAGTATAGACAAGACTAGTCGAGACATTCAGTACTTC. It translates to CASSIDKTSRDIQYF.

The chain carries TRBV27 and TRBJ1-5, with 11 bases identical to TRBD1. CDR3 size: 15 residues. The germline V gene encodes CDR1 MNHEY and CDR2 SMNVEV (reference sequence). Trimming took 2 bases from V and 7 from J; bases not matched to a gene: 4. The CDR3 protein is CASSLGTGGDQPQHF. Here the CDR3 DNA reads TGTGCCAGCAGTTTAGGGACAGGGGGGGACCAGCCCCAGCATTTT.

The J gene is TRBJ2-1, the V gene TRBV6-4; 8 bases align to TRBD2. J lost 3 bases, V lost 3 bases, and 4 bases had no gene match. CDR3 size: 15 residues. CDR1 MRHNA and CDR2 SNTAGT come from the germline V gene. CDR3 amino acids: CASSEFSGVYNEQFF. CDR3 sequence (DNA): TGTGCCAGCAGTGAGTTTAGCGGGGTCTACAATGAGCAGTTCTTC.